This passage covers 10 T cell receptor beta chains from one sample sequenced in a study of blood T cell repertoires in COVID-19 (dated by TCRdb to the early 2020s). Library generation was performed with the immunoSEQ multiplex PCR assay. What TCRdb holds here is the immuneACCESS table cut down to in-frame rearrangements. Part of the clones is not present; checked against another copy, under half of the missing clones reflect an unresolved V gene, and the others are unexplained. Here the sample has about 82,000 clones; around 72% occur a single time. The biggest ten clones account for 2.6% of the sample. Sequenced input: peripheral blood. The receptor source for this set is a human donor with acute or convalescent COVID-19. The donor label of this sample is uncertain.

The V and J genes are TRBV7-2 and TRBJ2-3; possibly TRBD2 for D (5 bases). CDR1 is SGHTA and CDR2 is FQGNSA in the germline V gene. The V end was cut by 0 bases, the J end by 0 bases, with 10 bases between. The length of the CDR3 is 16 residues. The CDR3 region is CASSLALAASTDTQYF. The CDR3 DNA follows: TGTGCCAGCAGCTTAGCCCTAGCAGCTAGCACAGATACGCAGTATTTT.

The CDR3: CASTRLGEQYF. CDR3 DNA: TGTGCCAGCACCCGCCTAGGCGAGCAGTACTTC. The V gene is TRBV11-2, the J gene TRBJ2-7; D uncertain. This CDR3 contains 11 residues. Germline CDR1 and CDR2: SGHAT and FQNNGV. The germline V and J ends were trimmed by 7 bases and 6 bases, with 10 bases remaining between them.

The chain employs TRBV27 and TRBJ1-1; 7 bases map to TRBD1. The CDR3 is 14 residues long. V lost 3 bases and J lost 1; bases outside the gene matches: 2. Germline CDR1 is MNHEY and CDR2 is SMNVEV (reference sequence). The DNA of the CDR3 is TGTGCCAGCAGTTTCGACAGGGCGAACACTGAAGCTTTCTTT. Amino acids: CASSFDRANTEAFF.

This clone was observed a single time. The CDR3 DNA reads as TGTGCCAGCTCACCGCCCCGGGACAGGGAGACCAACACCATATATTTT. Protein sequence: CASSPPRDRETNTIYF. This chain connects TRBV18 to TRBJ1-3, with TRBD1 identical over 9 bases. V lost 3 bases and J lost 7; bases outside the gene matches: 10. The germline V gene encodes CDR1 KGHSH and CDR2 LQKENI. This CDR3 has 16 residues.

The CDR3 coding sequence is TGCGCCAGCAGTCAATCAAGGGGCTCCTACGAGCAGTACGTC. This translates into CASSQSRGSYEQYV. The chain uses TRBV23-1 and TRBJ2-7; possibly TRBD1 for D (5 bases). TRBV23-1 is noted as an ORF with a role that remains uncertain. This CDR3 is built from 14 residues. Trimming pared 0 bases from V and 0 bases from J, leaving 6 bases between.

V gene TRBV7-2 combines with J gene TRBJ2-7; 8 nucleotides line up with TRBD2. Germline CDR1 SGHTA, CDR2 FQGNSA. Trimming cost V 1 base and J 3 bases; bases outside gene matches: 5. CDR3 length equals 15 residues. The DNA of the CDR3 is TGTGCCAGCAGCTTAGTAGGTGCGGGAGGCTACGAGCAGTACTTC. Translation gives CASSLVGAGGYEQYF.

The chain carries TRBV7-9 and TRBJ1-4; D may be TRBD1 (6 bases). The germline CDR1 and CDR2 sequences are SEHNR and FQNEAQ (reference sequence). The CDR3 runs 13 residues. With 4 bases removed from V and 4 bases from J, the gap between germline ends came to 7 bases. DNA of the CDR3: TGTGCCAGCAGCTGGGACATTAATGAAAAACTGTTTTTT. The encoded protein is CASSWDINEKLFF.

The chain uses TRBV4-2 and TRBJ1-2; 8 nucleotides align to TRBD1. Germline loops: CDR1 LGHNA, CDR2 YNFKEQ. V trimming: 7 bases; J trimming: 8 bases; junction bases outside the gene matches: 9. The CDR3 has 13 residues. In nucleotides, the CDR3 is TGTGCCAGCACCACAACAGGGGGGGAGGGCTACACCTTC. Protein sequence: CASTTTGGEGYTF.

The table lists this clone with a count of one. The V gene is TRBV7-6, the J gene TRBJ2-5; 8 positions agree with TRBD2. The V gene end was trimmed by 6 bases and the J gene end by 2 bases; junction bases not matched to a gene: 2. The germline CDR1 and CDR2 sequences are SGHVS and FNYEAQ. The CDR3 runs to 13 residues. The CDR3 loop reads CASRIAGQETQYF. The CDR3 nucleotides read TGTGCCAGCAGGATAGCGGGGCAAGAGACCCAGTACTTC.

The chain joins TRBV15 to TRBJ2-3; D is undetermined. V lost 0 bases and J lost 0, with 16 bases in between. This CDR3 region has 18 residues. Per the germline V gene, CDR1 is LNHNV and CDR2 is YYDKDF (reference sequence). The CDR3 DNA reads as TGTGCCACCAGCAGAGATCAGTGGGCAACAAGAAGCACAGATACGCAGTATTTT. It encodes CATSRDQWATRSTDTQYF.